The 3 T cell receptor beta chains below were found in one sample sequenced in a study of memory CD4+ T cells and cytomegalovirus serostatus. The assay was immunoSEQ multiplex PCR, and TCRdb's table has in-frame clones only and misses some. The sample contains 64,000 or so clones, 60% to 80% of which appear only once. Single viable CD3+CD4+CD8-CD45RO+ cells were sorted as the memory CD4+ T cells. The specimen sequenced was memory CD4+ T cells from blood. The source of these receptors is an adult in good health and CMV-seronegative.

This clone showed up many times. V and J are TRBV5-8 and TRBJ1-6; no firm D call. V lost 2 bases and J lost 8, with 8 bases in between. The germline V gene has CDR1 SGHTS and CDR2 YDEGEE. CDR3 size: 13 residues. The CDR3 reads CASSFAWDSPLHF. Written as DNA, the CDR3 is TGTGCCAGCAGCTTCGCATGGGATTCACCCCTCCACTTT.

The chain links TRBV5-1 to TRBJ1-6; 7 nucleotides align to TRBD1. J lost 7 bases, V lost 0 bases, and 7 bases had no gene match. There are 16 residues in the CDR3. CDR1 and CDR2 from the germline V gene are SGHRS and YFSETQ. CDR3 protein: CASSLAGQSGNSPLHF. The CDR3 DNA reads as TGCGCCAGCAGCTTGGCGGGACAGTCCGGCAATTCACCCCTCCACTTT.

This chain links TRBV28 with TRBJ1-4; a weak D match, TRBD1 (5 bases). The germline V and J ends were trimmed by 2 bases and 7 bases, with 17 bases remaining between them. Germline V lookup: CDR1 MDHEN, CDR2 SYDVKM. This CDR3 contains 16 residues. CDR3 in DNA: TGTGCCAGCAGTTTAAATGGGCGGGGCACCGTTGAAAAACTGTTTTTT. Translated: CASSLNGRGTVEKLFF.